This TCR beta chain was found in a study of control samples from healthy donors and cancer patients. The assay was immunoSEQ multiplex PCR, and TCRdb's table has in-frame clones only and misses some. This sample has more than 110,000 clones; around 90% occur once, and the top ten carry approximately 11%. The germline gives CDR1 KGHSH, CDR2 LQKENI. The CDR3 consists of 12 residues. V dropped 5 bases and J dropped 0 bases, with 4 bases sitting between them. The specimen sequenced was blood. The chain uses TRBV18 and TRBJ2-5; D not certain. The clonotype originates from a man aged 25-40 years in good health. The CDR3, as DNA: TGTGCCAGCTCAAAGTACCAAGAGACCCAGTACTTC. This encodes CASSKYQETQYF.